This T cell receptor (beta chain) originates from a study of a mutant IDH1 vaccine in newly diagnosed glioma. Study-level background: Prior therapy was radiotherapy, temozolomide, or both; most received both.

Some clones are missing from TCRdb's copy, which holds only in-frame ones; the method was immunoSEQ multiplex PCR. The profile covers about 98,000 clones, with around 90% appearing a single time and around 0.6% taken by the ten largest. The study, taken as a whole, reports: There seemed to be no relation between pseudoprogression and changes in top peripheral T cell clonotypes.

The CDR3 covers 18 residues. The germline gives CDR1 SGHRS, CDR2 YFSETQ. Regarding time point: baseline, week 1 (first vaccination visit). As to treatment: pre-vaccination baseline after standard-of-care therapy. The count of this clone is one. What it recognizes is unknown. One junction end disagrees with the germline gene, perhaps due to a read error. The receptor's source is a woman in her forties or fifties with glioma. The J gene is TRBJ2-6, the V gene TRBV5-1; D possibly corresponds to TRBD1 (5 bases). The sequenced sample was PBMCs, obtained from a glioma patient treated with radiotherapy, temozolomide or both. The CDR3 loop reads CAGSLFITGSSGANVLTF. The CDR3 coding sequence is TGCGCCGGCAGCTTGTTCATAACAGGTTCCTCTGGGGCCAACGTCCTGACTTTC.